This TCR beta chain was sequenced for a study of CD8 T cells in Susac syndrome (dated 2019 in TCRdb). As for the study more broadly: Of the Susac syndrome patients who were sequenced, more than 5 had clinically active disease and eight were in clinical remission. At blood withdrawal, Susac syndrome patients were either therapy-naive, taking corticosteroids (in some cases with IVIg as well), or taking IVIg alone. The study used repertoire sequencing to test whether antigen drove CD8+ T cell activation and differentiation in Susac syndrome.

Overall study results and their limits: The CD4+ T cell repertoire of patients with Susac syndrome showed no detectable clonal expansion. The TCR sequencing and HLA analysis was acknowledged to have included a relatively small number of individuals.

RNA was extracted using the RNeasy kit, and about 0.45 to 1 ug of the RNA was reverse transcribed with random hexamers. The immunoSEQ multiplex PCR assay, covering 54 Vbeta and 13 Jbeta segments, was used to amplify TCR beta CDR3 regions. PCR amplification bias was corrected using a synthetic template baseline for primer optimization and computational correction. Per the authors' processing: Reads were annotated to V, D and J genes per IMGT and analyzed with immunoSEQ Analyzer, keeping only productive sequences. Clonality was calculated as one minus the Shannon entropy normalized by log2 of the number of productive unique sequences. Public and private clones were assessed among the 100 most prevalent clones of each patient and control. Clones were defined as Susac-specific when absent from the healthy and MS cohorts, from about a thousand published viral clones and from other ImmuneACCESS disease sequences. TCRdb took the public reads, trimmed them with fastp at Q25, ran MiXCR for clone calling and kept in-frame beta chains. When rows share a CDR3 protein, they turn into one entry using the most common DNA and genes. TCRdb, rather than the study authors, made the V and J calls. Present in this sample are just over 150,000 distinct CDR3 sequences, approximately 95% of which were seen just once. The ten largest clonotypes hold roughly 0.15% of the sample.

This clonotype turned up a few times. Its antigen specificity is not known. Base qualities are not at hand, and no much larger clone is one base apart. V drops 3 bases and J drops 4 bases, leaving 6 bases in between. The CDR3 contains 13 residues, cysteine and phenylalanine counted. Solely the CDR3 DNA is kept, with 39 bases framed from the first base. Per the germline V gene (reference sequence), LGHDT is the CDR1 and YNNKEL is the CDR2. High-throughput TCR beta sequencing profiled peripheral blood CD8+ and CD4+ T cells from healthy donors, Susac syndrome patients and multiple sclerosis patients. Recently defined diagnostic criteria for definite or probable disease were met by the Susac syndrome patients. Bulk CD8+ and CD4+ T cells were purified magnetically by negative isolation, whereas CD8+ TEMRA cells were enriched by FACS. Blood was drawn into EDTA tubes, processed within 24 hours, and PBMCs were isolated by density gradient centrifugation. PBMCs intended for TCR sequencing were frozen in liquid nitrogen and were later thawed in a 37 degrees C water bath. The sorted or isolated CD4+, CD8+ and CD8+ TEMRA cells had a purity of 90% or higher.

The chain was built from TRBV3-1 and TRBJ2-2, with no confidently assigned D gene. The sample consisted of CD4+ T cells from PBMCs. The source is a human donor with Susac syndrome. The DNA sequence is TGTGCCAGCAGCCAGCGGAGCACCGGGGAGCTGTTTTTT. This is translated as CASSQRSTGELFF.